The present T cell receptor beta chain was sequenced within a study of human T cells and chemical hapten exposure. Study-wide context: There were per-sample TCR yield variations, arising mainly from small pooled library volume differences. Study-level results: Following DPC sensitization, TCRs present above 1 in 1000 frequency showed no change.

The V and J ends lost 3 bases and 7 bases, in that order; junction bases with no gene match: 10. Germline V gene lookup returns CDR1 KGHDR and CDR2 SFDVKD. CDR3 length equals 16 residues. Researchers extracted total RNA from unfractionated whole blood. In its sample, this clonotype was seen many times. Its antigen remains unknown. Within the library, unique molecular identifiers were attached to each individual cDNA molecule. Per the authors' pipeline: Sample-level TCR yields exhibited a median of approximately 96,000, with a range of about 23,224 to 700,000. Each CDR3 protein is one row after TCRdb ran MiXCR on the reads. What appears here as the V and J calls and clone size reflects TCRdb's work, not the paper's. The sample has 100,000 to 150,000 distinct CDR3 sequences; approximately 9.3% are singletons.

J is TRBJ2-1 and V is TRBV24-1, with TRBD2 matching over 8 bases. Material: whole blood. This sequence originates from a human donor in good health. Some clones in this sample may be carry-over from other donors' samples. The CDR3 loop is CATSDNSGVPQNEQFF. The CDR3 DNA reads TGTGCCACCAGTGATAATAGCGGGGTTCCGCAAAATGAGCAGTTCTTC.